These 24 T cell receptor beta chains came from one sample sequenced in a study of T cells in pancreatic ductal adenocarcinoma. Using immunoSEQ multiplex PCR, the repertoire was profiled, and TCRdb retains in-frame clones only, with some absent. The data show about 29,000 clones, with around 90% seen just once and over 2% held by the top ten. Surgery without prior neoadjuvant therapy was the treatment of the selected pancreatic ductal adenocarcinoma patients. The sequenced material came from PBMCs. The receptors come from a human donor with pancreatic ductal adenocarcinoma.

This clone was counted once. The genes are TRBV4-2 and TRBJ2-1; 7 bases agree with TRBD2. The CDR3 loop spans 18 amino acids. Germline V lookup: CDR1 LGHNA, CDR2 YNFKEQ. Trimming removed 0 bases from V and 5 bases from J; junction bases left unmatched: 13. The CDR3 sequence: CASSQEMLRGRIHNEQFF. CDR3 sequence (DNA): TGTGCCAGCAGCCAAGAAATGCTGCGCGGGAGAATCCACAATGAGCAGTTCTTC.

V usage is TRBV4-1 and J usage is TRBJ2-7; D is possibly TRBD2 (6 bases). The CDR3 consists of 14 residues. Germline CDR1 reads MGHRA; CDR2 reads YSYEKL. The V end was cut by 4 bases, the J end by 2 bases, with 12 bases between. The CDR3 nucleotides are TGCGCCAGCAGCCTCAAAGCGGGCACCTACGAGCAGTACTTC. This sequence encodes CASSLKAGTYEQYF.

The chain employs TRBV19 and TRBJ1-5; D possibly corresponds to TRBD1 (5 bases). Germline V CDR1 and CDR2: LNHDA, SQIVND (reference sequence). The CDR3 covers 12 residues. V was pared by 3 bases and J by 6 bases, with 6 bases between. In DNA form, the CDR3 reads TGTGCCAGTAGTATTGGGGGTCAGCCCCAGCATTTT. As protein: CASSIGGQPQHF.

The chain has TRBV5-1 and TRBJ2-2; no firm D call. The germline gives CDR1 SGHRS, CDR2 YFSETQ. Trimming stripped 0 bases from V and 8 bases from J, with 11 bases between. This CDR3 is built from 14 residues. CDR3 protein: CASSLGHGIGELFF. As DNA, the CDR3 is TGCGCCAGCAGCTTGGGACACGGCATTGGGGAGCTGTTTTTT. Full variable domain (rest looked up from reference TRBV5-1 and TRBJ2-2): KAGVTQTPRYLIKTRGQQVTLSCSPISGHRSVSWYQQTPGQGLQFLFEYFSETQRNKGNFPGRFSGRQFSNSRSEMNVSTLELGDSALYLCASSLGHGIGELFFGEGSRLTVL.

This chain connects TRBV9 to TRBJ2-5, with D possibly TRBD1 on 6 matching bases. Trimming removed 4 bases from V and 2 bases from J, with 15 bases in between. The CDR3 sequence is 15 residues long. CDR1 is SGDLS, CDR2 YYNGEE, per germline. CDR3 nucleotide sequence: TGTGCCAGCAGCCCCCAGGTGGGGGCACAAGAGACCCAGTACTTC. Translating it yields CASSPQVGAQETQYF.

This chain uses TRBV19 with TRBJ1-4; 7 nucleotides agree with TRBD1. J was trimmed by 4 bases and V by 5 bases; bases with no gene match: 7. Looked up from germline, CDR1 is LNHDA and CDR2 is SQIVND (reference sequence). The CDR3 runs 15 residues. CDR3 nucleotide sequence: TGTGCCAGTAGTGCGTCCGGGACAGTTAATGAAAAACTGTTTTTT. Protein: CASSASGTVNEKLFF. The complete variable domain, with remaining parts taken from reference TRBV19 and TRBJ1-4, reads DGGITQSPKYLFRKEGQNVTLSCEQNLNHDAMYWYRQDPGQGLRLIYYSQIVNDFQKGDIAEGYSVSREKKESFPLTVTSAQKNPTAFYLCASSASGTVNEKLFFGSGTQLSVL.

The chain recombines TRBV7-2 with TRBJ2-7; 10 bases align to TRBD2. The CDR3 is made up of 14 amino acids. V shed 5 bases, J shed 5 bases, and the junction held 6 bases outside the gene matches. The germline V gene has CDR1 SGHTA and CDR2 FQGNSA. The CDR3, as DNA: TGTGCCAGCAGCCCTAGCGGGAGTCTGCACGAGCAGTACTTC. Encoded protein: CASSPSGSLHEQYF.

This chain connects TRBV16 to TRBJ2-1, with 12 nucleotides matching TRBD2. CDR3 size: 13 residues. Germline V gene data show CDR1 as KGHSY and CDR2 as FQNENV. Trimming cost V 4 bases and J 9 bases; bases outside gene matches: 1. The CDR3 DNA follows: TGTGCCAGCAGCCGGACTAGCGGGACTGAGCAGTTCTTC. Encoded protein: CASSRTSGTEQFF. Full variable domain (remainder filled in from reference TRBV16 and TRBJ2-1): GEEVAQTPKHLVRGEGQKAKLYCAPIKGHSYVFWYQQVLKNEFKFLISFQNENVFDETGMPKERFSAKCLPNSPCSLEIQATKLEDSAVYFCASSRTSGTEQFFGPGTRLTVL.

V and J are TRBV30 and TRBJ1-5; perhaps TRBD1 as D (5 bases). Germline-derived CDR1 and CDR2 are GTSNPN and SVGIG (reference sequence). Trimming shortened V by 0 bases and J by 0 bases, and 18 bases separated the two germline ends. This CDR3 contains 18 residues. The CDR3 spells CAWSVPLAGGFSNQPQHF. CDR3 DNA sequence: TGTGCCTGGAGTGTACCTTTAGCTGGGGGGTTTAGCAATCAGCCCCAGCATTTT.

This clone was picked up a small number of times. The rearrangement links TRBV5-6 to TRBJ1-1; no clear D. Deletions cut 0 bases from V and 10 bases from J, with 22 bases between. Germline V gene sequence: CDR1 SGHDT, CDR2 YYEEEE. The CDR3 extends over 16 amino acids. CDR3 nucleotide sequence: TGTGCCAGCAGCTTGGCCGCCGGGAACCGCAAGCACGGAGCTTTCTTT. Its translation is CASSLAAGNRKHGAFF.

J is TRBJ1-5 and V is TRBV27; no definite D call. This CDR3 has 14 amino acids. Germline V CDR1 and CDR2: MNHEY, SMNVEV (reference sequence). Deletions cut 6 bases from V and 2 bases from J, with 11 bases between. CDR3 sequence: CASSPQRGNQPQHF. The CDR3 DNA is TGTGCCAGCAGCCCACAAAGGGGCAATCAGCCCCAGCATTTT.

The chain couples TRBV6-1 to TRBJ2-1, with a weak D call TRBD2 (5 bases). This CDR3 is built from 15 residues. CDR1 is MNHNS, CDR2 SASEGT, per germline. The V gene lost 8 bases and the J gene lost 8 bases, with 22 bases spanning the gap. The CDR3 is CASDVRGGETYEQFF. The CDR3, as DNA: TGTGCCAGCGACGTCCGTGGTGGGGAGACGTATGAGCAGTTCTTC.

The chain is built from TRBV2 and TRBJ2-5; D is possibly TRBD2 (6 bases). Looked up from germline, CDR1 is SNHLY and CDR2 is FYNNEI. Trimming removed 7 bases at V and 4 bases at J, with 13 bases between. The CDR3 consists of 13 residues. The DNA for the CDR3 is TGTGCCAGCACTCCCCTCGGGGGAGAGACCCAGTACTTC. Translating gives CASTPLGGETQYF. Filled out from reference TRBV2 and TRBJ2-5, the complete variable domain reads EPEVTQTPSHQVTQMGQEVILRCVPISNHLYFYWYRQILGQKVEFLVSFYNNEISEKSEIFDDQFSVERPDGSNFTLKIRSTKLEDSAMYFCASTPLGGETQYFGPGTRLLVL.

This clone was detected once. The V gene is TRBV5-4, the J gene TRBJ1-4; D is ambiguous. Trimming removed 1 base at V and 10 bases at J, with 11 bases between. This CDR3 is built from 13 residues. CDR1 and CDR2 from the germline V gene are SGHNT and YYREEE (reference sequence). In nucleotides, the CDR3 is TGTGCCAGCAGCTTGCCAGGCGGAGGAAAACTGTTTTTT. Protein sequence: CASSLPGGGKLFF.

This rearrangement joins TRBV7-3 to TRBJ2-1; D remains unclear. CDR3 size: 13 residues. Germline CDR1 SGHTA, CDR2 FQGTGA. V was trimmed by 0 bases and J by 4 bases, leaving 4 bases between them. This chain's CDR3 is CASSLTRYNEQFF. CDR3 in DNA: TGTGCCAGCAGCTTAACTCGATACAATGAGCAGTTCTTC.

This chain links TRBV5-4 with TRBJ1-2; 8 positions agree with TRBD1. Trimming removed 3 bases from V and 4 bases from J; junction bases left unmatched: 11. CDR3 length: 16 residues. Germline CDR1 SGHNT, CDR2 YYREEE (reference sequence). The CDR3 is CASSSGEWDRLYGYTF. The CDR3 bases are TGTGCCAGCAGCTCGGGGGAGTGGGACAGGCTCTATGGCTACACCTTC.

V is TRBV15 and J is TRBJ2-7; TRBD2 matches 10 bases. The ends lost 3 bases at V and 3 bases at J; junction bases unmatched: 8. The CDR3 has 16 residues. In germline, CDR1 is LNHNV, CDR2 YYDKDF (reference sequence). The CDR3 DNA is TGTGCCACCAGCAGCGGGAGGGCTAGCGGGAGCTACGAGCAGTACTTC. Its translation is CATSSGRASGSYEQYF.

The chain is built from TRBV25-1 and TRBJ2-2; possibly TRBD1 for D (6 bases). The V and J ends lost 6 bases and 6 bases respectively, with 17 bases between them. There are 15 residues in the CDR3. Germline V gives CDR1 MGHDK, CDR2 SYGVNS. The CDR3 is CASREGHRVAGELFF. CDR3 DNA sequence: TGTGCCAGCAGAGAGGGACACCGAGTTGCCGGGGAGCTGTTTTTT.

This clone was seen only a few times. The chain combines TRBV11-3 with TRBJ1-5; D ambiguous. CDR1 SGHNT and CDR2 YENEEA come from the germline V gene. Between the trimmed V and J ends, which lost 5 bases and 2 bases, there was a span of 19 bases. The CDR3 is made up of 17 amino acids. This chain's CDR3 is CASSPRLGRDGNQPQHF. The CDR3 nucleotides are TGTGCCAGCAGCCCGAGGTTAGGTAGGGATGGCAATCAGCCCCAGCATTTT. Based on the CDR3 plus reference TRBV11-3 and TRBJ1-5, the full variable domain is EAGVVQSPRYKIIEKKQPVAFWCNPISGHNTLYWYLQNLGQGPELLIRYENEEAVDDSQLPKDRFSAERLKGVDSTLKIQPAELGDSAVYLCASSPRLGRDGNQPQHFGDGTRLSIL.

This clone was counted between two and nine times. V is TRBV4-1 and J is TRBJ2-1; D is uncertain. Per germline, CDR1 MGHRA and CDR2 YSYEKL. CDR3 size: 14 residues. The V end was cut by 0 bases, the J end by 0 bases, with 3 bases between. In DNA, the CDR3 is TGCGCCAGCAGCCAAGACCCCTCCTACAATGAGCAGTTCTTC. Amino acids: CASSQDPSYNEQFF.

The chain joins TRBV7-8 to TRBJ1-5, with a tentative D call TRBD1 (5 bases). This CDR3 contains 14 residues. CDR1 is SGHVS and CDR2 is FQNEAQ in the germline V gene. Trimming stripped 5 bases from V and 7 bases from J, with 15 bases between. CDR3 bases: TGTGCCAGCAGCAGGGACGGCTTACGCCAGCCCCAGCATTTT. This codes for CASSRDGLRQPQHF.

The rearrangement uses TRBV6-1 and TRBJ1-1; no reliable D call. This CDR3 comprises 13 residues. Deletions cut 8 bases from V and 0 bases from J, with 10 bases between. From germline, CDR1 is MNHNS and CDR2 SASEGT. The CDR3 loop reads CASRPLMNTEAFF. DNA for the CDR3: TGTGCCAGCCGGCCCTTAATGAACACTGAAGCTTTCTTT.

The chain has TRBV6-6 and TRBJ2-3, with a possible D match to TRBD2 (6 bases). Germline-derived CDR1 and CDR2 are MNHNY and SVGAGI (reference sequence). CDR3 length: 13 amino acids. V was pared by 8 bases and J by 0 bases, with 9 bases between. The CDR3 sequence: CASVRDSTDTQYF. For the CDR3, the DNA is TGTGCCAGCGTGCGGGATAGCACAGATACGCAGTATTTT.

The gene calls are TRBV6-4 and TRBJ2-1, with D perhaps assigned TRBD1 or TRBD2 (7 bases each). Germline V gene data show CDR1 as MRHNA and CDR2 as SNTAGT. The germline V and J ends were trimmed by 4 bases and 7 bases, with 14 bases remaining between them. This CDR3 has 14 residues. The CDR3: CASSAGGGMNEQFF. The CDR3 coding sequence is TGTGCCAGCAGTGCAGGGGGGGGTATGAATGAGCAGTTCTTC.